Following are 4 T cell receptor beta chains from one sample sequenced in a study of T cell clonality in common variable immunodeficiency (dated by TCRdb to between 2015 and 2016). What the study reported, not specific to this receptor: Fewer deletions and N-nucleotide insertions were reportedly observed in CVID TCRbeta sequences, and highly modified clones with 13 or more V deletions were reportedly absent from CVID TCRbeta sequences.

Their recognized antigens are unknown. Library preparation was by the immunoSEQ multiplex PCR assay. Sourced from immuneACCESS, this table was stored by TCRdb with only in-frame sequences that have V and J called. A share of the clones is absent; for the studies checked, an unresolved V gene accounts for under half, and the remainder has no known explanation. The sample has some 25,000 clones on record, with no singletons. Clones ranked in the top ten supply 3% to 5% of the sample. Material: peripheral blood mononuclear cells. The source is a human donor with common variable immunodeficiency.

This clone has just a few counts. Read sequence stops 3 residues before the CDR3 end, and the germline J gene provides the missing end. The chain recombines TRBV30 with TRBJ1-5; D is undetermined. CDR1 GTSNPN and CDR2 SVGIG come from the germline V gene (reference sequence). This CDR3 spans 15 amino acids. Deletions cut 2 bases from V and 9 bases from J, with 20 bases between. The CDR3 bases that were read are TGTGCCTGGAGTCAGCGGTCAAGGGTCTCGTCGCCC. It yields the protein CAWSQRSRVSSP. The CDR3, in full, reads CAWSQRSRVSSPQHF.

This clone came up many times. The read stops 3 residues short of the end of the CDR3; the missing end is completed from the germline J gene. The V call is TRBV2, the J call TRBJ1-1, with D possibly TRBD1 on 6 matching bases. The CDR3 runs 13 residues. CDR1 and CDR2 from the germline V gene are SNHLY and FYNNEI. Trimming pared 6 bases from V and 3 bases from J, leaving 11 bases between. CDR3 bases read: TGTGCCAGCAGCGGACAGAGTTACACTGAA. Translation: CASSGQSYTE. The whole CDR3 sequence reads CASSGQSYTEAFF.

In its sample, this clone was seen a few times. Coverage ceases 3 residues before the CDR3 finishes, and the germline J gene fills in the end. V gene TRBV19 combines with J gene TRBJ2-7, with 9 bases identical to TRBD1. The J segment lost 3 bases and the V segment lost 5 bases, leaving 8 bases of the junction unmatched. The CDR3 is made up of 15 amino acids. The germline gives CDR1 LNHDA, CDR2 SQIVND (reference sequence). The sequenced part of the CDR3 DNA is TGTGCCAGTAGTGAGACCGGGACAGGGCTCTACGAG. Translating it yields CASSETGTGLYE. The CDR3 in its entirety is CASSETGTGLYEQYF.

This clone was observed a few times. Read coverage stops 3 residues before the CDR3 terminus; the germline J gene supplies the remainder. V gene TRBV5-1 combines with J gene TRBJ2-7; no definite D call. Germline V lookup: CDR1 SGHRS, CDR2 YFSETQ. This CDR3 is 13 amino acids long. The V and J ends lost 4 bases and 2 bases respectively, with 10 bases between them. CDR3 sequence: CASSEVRTYEQYF. The CDR3 DNA, read in part, is TGCGCCAGCAGCGAGGTCAGGACCTACGAG.